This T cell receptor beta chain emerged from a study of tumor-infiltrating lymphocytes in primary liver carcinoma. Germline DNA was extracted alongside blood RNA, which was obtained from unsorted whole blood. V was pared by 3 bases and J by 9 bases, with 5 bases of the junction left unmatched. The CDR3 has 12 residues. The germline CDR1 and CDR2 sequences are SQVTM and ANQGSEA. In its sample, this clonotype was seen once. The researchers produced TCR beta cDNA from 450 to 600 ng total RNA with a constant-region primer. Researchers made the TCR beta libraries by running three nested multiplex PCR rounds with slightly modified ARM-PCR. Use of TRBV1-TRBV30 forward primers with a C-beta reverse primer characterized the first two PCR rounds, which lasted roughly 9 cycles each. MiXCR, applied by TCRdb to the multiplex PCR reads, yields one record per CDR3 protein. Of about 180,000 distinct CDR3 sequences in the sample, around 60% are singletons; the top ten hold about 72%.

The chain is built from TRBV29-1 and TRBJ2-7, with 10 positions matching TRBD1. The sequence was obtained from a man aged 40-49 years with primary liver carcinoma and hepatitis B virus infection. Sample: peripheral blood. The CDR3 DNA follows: TGCAGCGTTGAGGGACAGGGGACGGGGCAGTACTTC. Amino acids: CSVEGQGTGQYF.